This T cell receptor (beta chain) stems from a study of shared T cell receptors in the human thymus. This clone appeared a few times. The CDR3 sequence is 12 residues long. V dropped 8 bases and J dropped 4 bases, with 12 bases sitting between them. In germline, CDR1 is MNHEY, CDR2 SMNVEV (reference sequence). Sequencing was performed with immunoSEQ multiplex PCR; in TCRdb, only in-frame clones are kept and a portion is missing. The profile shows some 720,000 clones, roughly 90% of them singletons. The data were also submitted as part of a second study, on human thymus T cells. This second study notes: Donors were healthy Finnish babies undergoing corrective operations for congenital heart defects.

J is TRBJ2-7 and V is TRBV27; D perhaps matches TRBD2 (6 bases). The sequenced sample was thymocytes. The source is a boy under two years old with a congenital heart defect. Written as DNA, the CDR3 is TGTGCCAGCGGGGCTAGCGAATACGAGCAGTACTTC. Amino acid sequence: CASGASEYEQYF.